A selection of T cell receptor beta chains follows, all from one sample in a study of blood T cell repertoires in COVID-19. Assay: immunoSEQ multiplex PCR; the TCRdb copy retains only in-frame clones and omits some. The sample shows 130,000 or so clones, 60% to 85% of them seen only once. The material sequenced was peripheral blood. Every receptor here comes from a man aged 50 or older with acute or convalescent COVID-19. Both conserved end residues are part of each CDR3. The D gene is left open where the match is weak. Not all rows give a size; the values are once, few, many and, for expanded clones, a class.

d_gene: .; v_gene: TRBV28; abundance: .; j_gene: TRBJ1-4; CDR3nt: TGTGCCAGCACCCTGGGAGTGTTCAGGGGCAATGAAAAACTGTTTTTT; CDR3aa: CASTLGVFRGNEKLFF
d_gene: TRBD1; v_gene: TRBV25-1; abundance: .; j_gene: TRBJ1-2; CDR3nt: TGTGCCAGCAGTAGTCCACAGGGGGGATCCCTGACTGGCTACACCTTC; CDR3aa: CASSSPQGGSLTGYTF
d_gene: .; v_gene: TRBV3-1/TRBV3-2; abundance: .; j_gene: TRBJ2-5; CDR3nt: TGTGCCAGCAGAAATAGGCAGGCCAGCCGCACCCAGTACTTC; CDR3aa: CASRNRQASRTQYF
d_gene: TRBD1; v_gene: TRBV12-5; abundance: .; j_gene: TRBJ1-1; CDR3nt: TGTGCTAGTGGACGGACAGGGGCCACGAACACTGAAGCTTTCTTT; CDR3aa: CASGRTGATNTEAFF
d_gene: TRBD2; v_gene: TRBV7-8; abundance: once; j_gene: TRBJ2-5; CDR3nt: TGTGCCAGCAGCGCCGGCGGGGGGATTGTTTTAGAGACCCAGTACTTC; CDR3aa: CASSAGGGIVLETQYF
d_gene: .; v_gene: TRBV29-1; abundance: .; j_gene: TRBJ2-2; CDR3nt: TGCAGCGTTGATGACAGCTTTACCGGGGAGCTGTTTTTT; CDR3aa: CSVDDSFTGELFF
d_gene: TRBD2; v_gene: TRBV30; abundance: .; j_gene: TRBJ2-7; CDR3nt: TGTGCCTGGAGTGTTTATATTGCCGGGGGGAACGAGCAGTACTTC; CDR3aa: CAWSVYIAGGNEQYF
d_gene: .; v_gene: TRBV27; abundance: .; j_gene: TRBJ2-7; CDR3nt: TGTGCCAGCAGTTACCAGGTGACGGAGCAGTACTTC; CDR3aa: CASSYQVTEQYF
d_gene: .; v_gene: TRBV5-1; abundance: .; j_gene: TRBJ1-1; CDR3nt: TGCGCCAGCGGCGAAGGGGGGAACACTGAAGCTTTCTTT; CDR3aa: CASGEGGNTEAFF
d_gene: .; v_gene: TRBV6-1; abundance: .; j_gene: TRBJ1-5; CDR3nt: TGTGCCAGCAGTGAGTCTGGGGGCGGTCAGCCCCAGCATTTT; CDR3aa: CASSESGGGQPQHF
d_gene: .; v_gene: TRBV7-8; abundance: .; j_gene: TRBJ1-5; CDR3nt: TGTGCCAGCAGCTTAGCACGGGTTACTCCCGAAACGTTTTATAGCAATCAGCCCCAGCATTTT; CDR3aa: CASSLARVTPETFYSNQPQHF
d_gene: .; v_gene: TRBV28; abundance: .; j_gene: TRBJ2-5; CDR3nt: TGTGCCAGCAGTGAAAGGGACATTCTAAAACAAGAGACCCAGTACTTC; CDR3aa: CASSERDILKQETQYF
d_gene: TRBD1; v_gene: TRBV27; abundance: .; j_gene: TRBJ2-1; CDR3nt: TGTGCCAGCAGTCCTGGGACAGGGGACGGAAATGAGCAGTTCTTC; CDR3aa: CASSPGTGDGNEQFF
d_gene: .; v_gene: TRBV9; abundance: .; j_gene: TRBJ2-3; CDR3nt: TGTGCCAGCGGGCACGGAACTACAGATACGCAGTATTTT; CDR3aa: CASGHGTTDTQYF
d_gene: TRBD1; v_gene: TRBV9; abundance: .; j_gene: TRBJ1-4; CDR3nt: TGTGCCAGCAGCGCCCGACAGGGGGCGGGCGGTGAAAAACTGTTTTTT; CDR3aa: CASSARQGAGGEKLFF
d_gene: .; v_gene: TRBV5-1; abundance: .; j_gene: TRBJ2-1; CDR3nt: TGCGCCAGCAGCCCCACAGGGACCCGCAATGAGCAGTTCTTC; CDR3aa: CASSPTGTRNEQFF
d_gene: TRBD1; v_gene: TRBV9; abundance: .; j_gene: TRBJ1-1; CDR3nt: TGTGCCAGCAGCGAGATGGAATCGACAGGGCTCCTTGAAGCTTTCTTT; CDR3aa: CASSEMESTGLLEAFF
d_gene: TRBD1; v_gene: TRBV5-1; abundance: .; j_gene: TRBJ2-1; CDR3nt: TGCGCCAGCAGCCGCCTCCCGACAGGGGCCAGCTCCTACAATGAGCAGTTCTTC; CDR3aa: CASSRLPTGASSYNEQFF
d_gene: TRBD2; v_gene: TRBV11-2; abundance: .; j_gene: TRBJ2-2; CDR3nt: TGTGCCAGCAGTATGGGCGGGGGAGTAAACACCGGGGAGCTGTTTTTT; CDR3aa: CASSMGGGVNTGELFF
d_gene: .; v_gene: TRBV9; abundance: .; j_gene: TRBJ1-3; CDR3nt: TGTGCCAGCAGCGTAGCTACGACAGGAAACACCATATATTTT; CDR3aa: CASSVATTGNTIYF
d_gene: TRBD1; v_gene: TRBV2; abundance: .; j_gene: TRBJ2-7; CDR3nt: TGTGCCAGCAGGGGCATCTCAGGGGGAGCTTCCTACGAGCAGTACTTC; CDR3aa: CASRGISGGASYEQYF
d_gene: TRBD2; v_gene: TRBV30; abundance: .; j_gene: TRBJ2-3; CDR3nt: TGTGCCTGGAGTGGCCTAGCGGGGGCCCCCACAGATACGCAGTATTTT; CDR3aa: CAWSGLAGAPTDTQYF
d_gene: .; v_gene: TRBV29-1; abundance: .; j_gene: TRBJ1-1; CDR3nt: TGCAGCGTTGAATCGCCGGGTGAGGCTTTCTTT; CDR3aa: CSVESPGEAFF
d_gene: TRBD1; v_gene: TRBV19; abundance: .; j_gene: TRBJ2-5; CDR3nt: TGTGCCAGTAGTATAGATCACGGGACAGGAAGGGAGACCCAGTACTTC; CDR3aa: CASSIDHGTGRETQYF
d_gene: TRBD1; v_gene: TRBV7-7; abundance: .; j_gene: TRBJ2-3; CDR3nt: TGTGCCAGCAGCCTAGACAGGGAAGATACGCAGTATTTT; CDR3aa: CASSLDREDTQYF
d_gene: TRBD1; v_gene: TRBV28; abundance: .; j_gene: TRBJ1-5; CDR3nt: TGTGCCAGCAGCCGTGGGACAGGGGGTAGCAATCAGCCCCAGCATTTT; CDR3aa: CASSRGTGGSNQPQHF
d_gene: TRBD2; v_gene: TRBV4-1; abundance: .; j_gene: TRBJ2-5; CDR3nt: TGCGCCAGCAGCCAAGAGACTAGCATGGAGACCCAGTACTTC; CDR3aa: CASSQETSMETQYF
d_gene: TRBD2; v_gene: TRBV9; abundance: .; j_gene: TRBJ2-3; CDR3nt: TGTGCCAGCAGCGTAAGTGGCGGGGGGGCTGATACGCAGTATTTT; CDR3aa: CASSVSGGGADTQYF
d_gene: .; v_gene: TRBV19; abundance: .; j_gene: TRBJ2-3; CDR3nt: TGTGCCAGTAGTATGGGGCGCGTGAGCACAGATACGCAGTATTTT; CDR3aa: CASSMGRVSTDTQYF
d_gene: .; v_gene: TRBV6-6; abundance: few; j_gene: TRBJ2-2; CDR3nt: TGTGCCAGCAGTTACGGCGGAACCGGGGAGCTGTTTTTT; CDR3aa: CASSYGGTGELFF
d_gene: .; v_gene: TRBV6-5; abundance: .; j_gene: TRBJ2-5; CDR3nt: TGTGCCAGCAGTTCCGCAACAGGGATGGCCCAGTACTTC; CDR3aa: CASSSATGMAQYF
d_gene: .; v_gene: TRBV29-1; abundance: .; j_gene: TRBJ2-1; CDR3nt: TGCAGCGTGCCCCCGGAGAATGAGCAGTTCTTC; CDR3aa: CSVPPENEQFF
d_gene: .; v_gene: TRBV5-6; abundance: .; j_gene: TRBJ1-5; CDR3nt: TGTGCCAGCAGCCTCGGGGGGCCCACAGCAAATCAGCCCCAGCATTTT; CDR3aa: CASSLGGPTANQPQHF
d_gene: TRBD1; v_gene: TRBV3-1/TRBV3-2; abundance: .; j_gene: TRBJ1-1; CDR3nt: TGTGCCAGCAGCCTAAAACCGGACAGGGGGACTGAAGCTTTCTTT; CDR3aa: CASSLKPDRGTEAFF
d_gene: .; v_gene: TRBV4-1; abundance: few; j_gene: TRBJ1-4; CDR3nt: TGCGCCAGCAGCCGGGACATTAATGAAAAACTGTTTTTT; CDR3aa: CASSRDINEKLFF
d_gene: .; v_gene: TRBV1; abundance: once; j_gene: TRBJ1-1; CDR3nt: TGCACCAGCAGCCAAGAACGAGGGCGCGCGGACACTGAAGCTTTCTTT; CDR3aa: CTSSQERGRADTEAFF
d_gene: TRBD2; v_gene: TRBV6-1; abundance: .; j_gene: TRBJ2-1; CDR3nt: TGTGCCAGCAGTGAAGACCCTAGCGGGGGTAATGAGCAGTTCTTC; CDR3aa: CASSEDPSGGNEQFF
d_gene: TRBD1; v_gene: TRBV7-9; abundance: .; j_gene: TRBJ1-1; CDR3nt: TGTGCCAGCACCCAAGACCGGACAGGGGGAAAGGGGGGAGCTTTCTTT; CDR3aa: CASTQDRTGGKGGAFF
d_gene: .; v_gene: TRBV19; abundance: .; j_gene: TRBJ2-7; CDR3nt: TGTGCCAGTAGTTCCACCTACGAGCAGTACTTC; CDR3aa: CASSSTYEQYF
d_gene: TRBD1; v_gene: TRBV19; abundance: few; j_gene: TRBJ1-2; CDR3nt: TGTGCCAGTAGTATCCCAGGGGGCCGATATGGCTACACCTTC; CDR3aa: CASSIPGGRYGYTF
d_gene: TRBD2; v_gene: TRBV10-3; abundance: .; j_gene: TRBJ2-3; CDR3nt: TGTGCCATCAGCGCGGGGGGAGGTACAGATACGCAGTATTTT; CDR3aa: CAISAGGGTDTQYF
d_gene: .; v_gene: TRBV7-6; abundance: .; j_gene: TRBJ1-1; CDR3nt: TGTGCCAGCAGCGCGGACAGAAACACTGAAGCTTTCTTT; CDR3aa: CASSADRNTEAFF
d_gene: TRBD1; v_gene: TRBV6-5; abundance: .; j_gene: TRBJ1-4; CDR3nt: TGTGCCAGCAGTCTACAGGGGGGCAATGAAAAACTGTTTTTT; CDR3aa: CASSLQGGNEKLFF
d_gene: TRBD1; v_gene: TRBV5-4; abundance: .; j_gene: TRBJ1-2; CDR3nt: TGTGCCAGCAGCTCCCAATGGGGACAGGGGGGGGATGGCTACACCTTC; CDR3aa: CASSSQWGQGGDGYTF
d_gene: TRBD1; v_gene: TRBV28; abundance: .; j_gene: TRBJ1-2; CDR3nt: TGTGCCGGAGGGGGCACTAACTATGGCTACACCTTC; CDR3aa: CAGGGTNYGYTF
d_gene: .; v_gene: TRBV18; abundance: .; j_gene: TRBJ2-7; CDR3nt: TGTGCCAGCTCGAGGAGGGCCGGGGAGCAGTACTTC; CDR3aa: CASSRRAGEQYF
d_gene: TRBD1; v_gene: TRBV6-5; abundance: .; j_gene: TRBJ1-6; CDR3nt: TGTGCCAGCAGTTCAGGGACAGGGGTCAGGCCCCTCCACTTT; CDR3aa: CASSSGTGVRPLHF
d_gene: .; v_gene: TRBV11-2; abundance: few; j_gene: TRBJ1-1; CDR3nt: TGTGCCAGCAGCACCGGACAGTACACTGAAGCTTTCTTT; CDR3aa: CASSTGQYTEAFF
d_gene: .; v_gene: TRBV12-3/TRBV12-4; abundance: .; j_gene: TRBJ1-2; CDR3nt: TGTGCCAGCAGAAAGACACCGAACTATGGCTACACCTTC; CDR3aa: CASRKTPNYGYTF
d_gene: .; v_gene: TRBV5-1; abundance: few; j_gene: TRBJ1-2; CDR3nt: TGCGCCAGCAGCTTGGAGACTATGGGCTATGGCTACACCTTC; CDR3aa: CASSLETMGYGYTF
d_gene: TRBD1; v_gene: TRBV11-2; abundance: .; j_gene: TRBJ1-1; CDR3nt: TGTGCCAGCAGCCCAGGGACAGGGAAGATTAGCACTGAAGCTTTCTTT; CDR3aa: CASSPGTGKISTEAFF
d_gene: .; v_gene: TRBV5-1; abundance: .; j_gene: TRBJ1-1; CDR3nt: TGCGCCAGCAGCTTGAGGGGCGGGAACACTGAAGCTTTCTTT; CDR3aa: CASSLRGGNTEAFF
d_gene: TRBD1; v_gene: TRBV5-5; abundance: .; j_gene: TRBJ1-2; CDR3nt: TGTGCCAGCAGCTTGCAGGTTTGGACAGGGTCTCCAAACTATGGCTACACCTTC; CDR3aa: CASSLQVWTGSPNYGYTF
d_gene: .; v_gene: TRBV6-4; abundance: once; j_gene: TRBJ2-4; CDR3nt: TGTGCCAGCAGTGATGGCGGACTAGCCAAAAACATTCAGTACTTC; CDR3aa: CASSDGGLAKNIQYF
d_gene: TRBD1; v_gene: TRBV2; abundance: .; j_gene: TRBJ1-1; CDR3nt: TGTGCCAGCAGTCCGCTCGACAGGGTCGGTACTGAAGCTTTCTTT; CDR3aa: CASSPLDRVGTEAFF
d_gene: .; v_gene: TRBV5-1; abundance: .; j_gene: TRBJ2-3; CDR3nt: TGCGCCAGCAGCTTGGCCTCAGACACAGATACGCAGTATTTT; CDR3aa: CASSLASDTDTQYF
d_gene: TRBD2; v_gene: TRBV7-8; abundance: .; j_gene: TRBJ2-5; CDR3nt: TGTGCCAGCAGCCAGAGCGGGGCCGCCGGGACCCAGTACTTC; CDR3aa: CASSQSGAAGTQYF